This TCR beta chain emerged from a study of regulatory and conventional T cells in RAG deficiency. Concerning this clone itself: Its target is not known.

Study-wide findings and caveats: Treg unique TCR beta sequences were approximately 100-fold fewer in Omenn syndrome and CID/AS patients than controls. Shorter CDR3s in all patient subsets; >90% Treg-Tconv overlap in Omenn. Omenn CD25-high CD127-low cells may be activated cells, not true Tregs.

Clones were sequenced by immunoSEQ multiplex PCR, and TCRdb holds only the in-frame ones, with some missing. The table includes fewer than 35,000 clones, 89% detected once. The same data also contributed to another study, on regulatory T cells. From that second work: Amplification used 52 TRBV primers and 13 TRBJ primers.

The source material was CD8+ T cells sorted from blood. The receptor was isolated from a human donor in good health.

CDR3 nucleotide sequence: TGTGCCAGCAGCTTGGAACCCCGACAGTTGAACACTGAAGCTTTCTTT. Its protein is CASSLEPRQLNTEAFF. V is TRBV5-5 and J is TRBJ1-1; maybe TRBD1 (5 bases). This CDR3 region has 16 residues. The germline gives CDR1 SGHKS, CDR2 YYEKEE (reference sequence). Trimming left V 0 bases short and J 0 bases short, with 12 bases between.